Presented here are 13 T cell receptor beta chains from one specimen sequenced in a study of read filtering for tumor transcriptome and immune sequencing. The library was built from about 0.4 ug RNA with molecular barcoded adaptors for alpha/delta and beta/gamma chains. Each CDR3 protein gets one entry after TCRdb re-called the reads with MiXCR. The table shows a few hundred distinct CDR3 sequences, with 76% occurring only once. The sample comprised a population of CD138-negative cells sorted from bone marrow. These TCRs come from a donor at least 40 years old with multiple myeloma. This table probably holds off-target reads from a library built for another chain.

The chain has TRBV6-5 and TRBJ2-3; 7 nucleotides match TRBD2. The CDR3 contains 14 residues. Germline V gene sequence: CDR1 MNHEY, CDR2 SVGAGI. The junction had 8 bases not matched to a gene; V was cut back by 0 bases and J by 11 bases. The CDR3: CASSYSTGREGQYF. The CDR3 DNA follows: TGTGCCAGCAGTTACTCGACGGGGAGGGAGGGGCAGTATTTT.

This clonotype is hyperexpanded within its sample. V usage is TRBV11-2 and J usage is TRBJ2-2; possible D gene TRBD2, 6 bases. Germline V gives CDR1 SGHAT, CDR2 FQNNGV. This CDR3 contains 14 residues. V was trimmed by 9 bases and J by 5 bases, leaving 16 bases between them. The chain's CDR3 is CASMTGASTGELFF. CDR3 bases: TGTGCCAGTATGACGGGAGCATCGACCGGGGAGCTGTTTTTT.

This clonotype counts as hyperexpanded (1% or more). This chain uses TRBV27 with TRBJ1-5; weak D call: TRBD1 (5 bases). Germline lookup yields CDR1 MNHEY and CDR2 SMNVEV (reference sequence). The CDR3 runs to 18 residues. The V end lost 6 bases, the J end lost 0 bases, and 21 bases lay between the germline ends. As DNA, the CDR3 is TGTGCCAGCAGCCCACCCGGGACGGCACTCCGTAGCAATCAGCCCCAGCATTTT. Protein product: CASSPPGTALRSNQPQHF.

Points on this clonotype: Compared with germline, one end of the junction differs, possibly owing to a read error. The CDR3 loop is CASSLGLAGVISYNEQFF. The CDR3 DNA reads TGCGCCAGCAGCTTGGGGCTAGCGGGAGTTATCTCCTACAATGAGCAGTTCTTC. The chain carries TRBV5-5 and TRBJ2-1, with 10 positions matching TRBD2. The germline gives CDR1 SGHKS, CDR2 YYEKEE (reference sequence). The CDR3 is 18 residues long.

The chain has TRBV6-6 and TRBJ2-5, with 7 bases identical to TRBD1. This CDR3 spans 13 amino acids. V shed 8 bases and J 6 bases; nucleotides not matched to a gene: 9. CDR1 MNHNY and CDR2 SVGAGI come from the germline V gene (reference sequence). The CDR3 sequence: CASQTGNQQTQYF. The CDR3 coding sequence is TGTGCCAGCCAGACAGGGAATCAACAGACCCAGTACTTC.

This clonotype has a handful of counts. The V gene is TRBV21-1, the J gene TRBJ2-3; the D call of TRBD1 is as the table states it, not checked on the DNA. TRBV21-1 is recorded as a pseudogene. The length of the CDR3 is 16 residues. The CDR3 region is CASSPDSSRSTDTQYF. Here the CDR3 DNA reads TGTGCCAGCAGCCCAGACAGCTCCCGGAGCACAGATACGCAGTATTTT.

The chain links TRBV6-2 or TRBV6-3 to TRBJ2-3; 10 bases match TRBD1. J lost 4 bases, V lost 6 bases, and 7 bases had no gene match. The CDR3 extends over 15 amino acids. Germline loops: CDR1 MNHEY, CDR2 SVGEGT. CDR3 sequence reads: CASRHGTGASDTQYF. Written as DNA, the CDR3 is TGTGCCAGCAGACACGGGACAGGGGCCTCAGATACGCAGTATTTT.

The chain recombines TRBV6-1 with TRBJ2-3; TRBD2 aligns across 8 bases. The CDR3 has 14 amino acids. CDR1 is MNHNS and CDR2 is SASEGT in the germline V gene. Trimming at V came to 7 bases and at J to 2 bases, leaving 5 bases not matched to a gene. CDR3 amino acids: CASTRGGDTDTQYF. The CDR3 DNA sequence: TGTGCCAGCACTCGGGGGGGCGACACAGATACGCAGTATTTT.

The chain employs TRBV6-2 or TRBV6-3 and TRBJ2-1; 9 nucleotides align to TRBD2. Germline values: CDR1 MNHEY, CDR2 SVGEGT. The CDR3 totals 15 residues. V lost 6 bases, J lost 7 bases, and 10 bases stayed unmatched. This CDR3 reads CASSQEVAGVNEQFF. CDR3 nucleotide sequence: TGTGCCAGCAGCCAGGAGGTAGCGGGGGTGAATGAGCAGTTCTTC.

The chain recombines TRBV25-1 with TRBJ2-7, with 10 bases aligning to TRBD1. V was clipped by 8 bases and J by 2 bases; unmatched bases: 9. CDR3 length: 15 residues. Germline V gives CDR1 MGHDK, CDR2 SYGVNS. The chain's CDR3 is CASSSSGTGAYEQYF. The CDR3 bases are TGTGCCAGCTCAAGCTCCGGGACAGGGGCCTACGAGCAGTACTTC.

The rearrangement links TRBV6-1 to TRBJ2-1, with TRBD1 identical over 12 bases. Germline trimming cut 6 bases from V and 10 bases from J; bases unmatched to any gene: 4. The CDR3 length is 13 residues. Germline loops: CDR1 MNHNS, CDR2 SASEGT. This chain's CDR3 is CASRGTGGREQFF. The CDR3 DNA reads TGTGCCAGCAGGGGGACAGGGGGCAGGGAGCAGTTCTTC.

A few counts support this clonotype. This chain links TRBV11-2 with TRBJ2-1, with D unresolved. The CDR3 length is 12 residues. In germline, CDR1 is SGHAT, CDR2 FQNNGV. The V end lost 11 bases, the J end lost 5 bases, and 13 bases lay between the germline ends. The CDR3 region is CASLEANNEQFF. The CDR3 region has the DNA TGTGCCTCCCTAGAGGCCAACAATGAGCAGTTCTTC.

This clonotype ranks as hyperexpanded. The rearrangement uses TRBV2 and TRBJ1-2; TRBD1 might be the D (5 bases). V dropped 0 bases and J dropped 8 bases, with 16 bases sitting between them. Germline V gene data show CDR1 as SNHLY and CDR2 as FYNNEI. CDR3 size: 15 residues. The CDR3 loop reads CASSEARRQQYGYTF. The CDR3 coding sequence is TGTGCCAGCAGTGAAGCGCGCCGACAGCAGTACGGCTACACCTTC. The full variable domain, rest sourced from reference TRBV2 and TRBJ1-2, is EPEVTQTPSHQVTQMGQEVILRCVPISNHLYFYWYRQILGQKVEFLVSFYNNEISEKSEIFDDQFSVERPDGSNFTLKIRSTKLEDSAMYFCASSEARRQQYGYTFGSGTRLTVV.